Below are 11 T cell receptor beta chains sequenced from a single sample in a study of blood T cell repertoires in COVID-19. Assay used: immunoSEQ multiplex PCR; TCRdb lists only in-frame clones, some missing. The table has over 450,000 clones, around 90% seen once. Sequencing input: peripheral blood. The receptors here all came from a woman between 50 and 59 years old with COVID-19, enrolled during active disease.

This chain joins TRBV5-1 and TRBJ2-7, with 10 bases identical to TRBD2. The junction had 3 bases not matched to a gene; V was cut back by 0 bases and J by 3 bases. The CDR3 spans 15 residues. The germline V gene has CDR1 SGHRS and CDR2 YFSETQ. CDR3: CASSLVLAGSYEQYF. Here the CDR3 DNA reads TGCGCCAGCAGCTTGGTACTAGCGGGGAGCTACGAGCAGTACTTC. Using reference TRBV5-1 and TRBJ2-7 for the parts outside the CDR3, the full variable domain is KAGVTQTPRYLIKTRGQQVTLSCSPISGHRSVSWYQQTPGQGLQFLFEYFSETQRNKGNFPGRFSGRQFSNSRSEMNVSTLELGDSALYLCASSLVLAGSYEQYFGPGTRLTVT.

This rearrangement joins TRBV7-8 to TRBJ1-5; 7 nucleotides line up with TRBD1. The CDR3 has 23 amino acids. Trimming cost V 5 bases and J 6 bases; bases outside gene matches: 34. CDR1 and CDR2 (germline): SGHVS, FQNEAQ. The CDR3 sequence is CASSPEGAGRLSSSRVVRQPQHF. CDR3 coding DNA: TGTGCCAGCAGCCCCGAGGGGGCAGGGCGGTTGAGCTCGTCTAGGGTTGTGCGTCAGCCCCAGCATTTT.

The chain links TRBV28 to TRBJ1-1; the D is unclear. This CDR3 spans 14 amino acids. Germline CDR1 and CDR2: MDHEN and SYDVKM. With 7 bases removed from V and 7 bases from J, the gap between germline ends came to 19 bases. CDR3 sequence (DNA): TGTGCCAGCATGGAGTCCTCGGAACCGAGTGAAGCTTTCTTT. Residues: CASMESSEPSEAFF.

For this clone: Germline and junction disagree at one end, which may indicate a read error. The chain combines TRBV5-6 with TRBJ1-2; D is undetermined. Germline V gene data show CDR1 as SGHDT and CDR2 as YYEEEE. The length of the CDR3 is 13 residues. The CDR3: CASSLVPAYRYTF. In DNA form, the CDR3 reads TGTGCCAGCAGCTTGGTACCCGCCTATCGCTACACCTTC.

The chain is built from TRBV19 and TRBJ2-2; D not resolved. The CDR3 totals 13 residues. The V gene lost 5 bases and the J gene lost 1 base, with 5 bases spanning the gap. Germline values: CDR1 LNHDA, CDR2 SQIVND (reference sequence). This CDR3 is CASSRGNTGELFF. The DNA for the CDR3 is TGTGCCAGTAGTCGAGGGAACACCGGGGAGCTGTTTTTT.

With regard to this clone: At one boundary the junction diverges from the germline segment, which might be a read error. The rearrangement links TRBV6-2 or TRBV6-3 to TRBJ2-7; 8 bases are a match to TRBD2. CDR3 length equals 13 residues. Germline CDR1 is MNHEY and CDR2 is SVGEGT. CDR3 protein: CTSSRGGAGEQYF. Written as DNA, the CDR3 is TGTACCAGCAGCCGGGGGGGGGCTGGGGAGCAGTACTTC.

The chain employs TRBV28 and TRBJ1-2; TRBD1 agrees at 10 bases. The V segment lost 7 bases and the J segment 1 base; nucleotides outside the gene matches: 12. Looked up from germline, CDR1 is MDHEN and CDR2 is SYDVKM. The CDR3 length is 17 residues. The CDR3 sequence is CASTFRLGQGNNYGYTF. The DNA of the CDR3 is TGTGCCAGCACCTTCCGTTTGGGACAGGGGAATAACTATGGCTACACCTTC.

In the case of this clone: At one end, the junction sequence differs from germline, possibly due to a read error. The chain uses TRBV5-1 and TRBJ1-1, with 11 bases aligning to TRBD1. Germline-derived CDR1 and CDR2 are SGHRS and YFSETQ. The CDR3 has 12 residues. CDR3 in DNA: TGCGCCAGCAGATTGGACAGGGGGCGAGCTTTCTTT. Amino acid sequence: CASRLDRGRAFF.

The chain recombines TRBV24-1 with TRBJ2-3; 15 nucleotides match TRBD2. This CDR3 has 17 residues. Germline V lookup: CDR1 KGHDR, CDR2 SFDVKD. V dropped 11 bases and J dropped 2; count of bases not matched to a gene: 10. In nucleotides, the CDR3 is TGTGCCATAGGGCGGACTAGCGGGGGGGCAATCACAGATACGCAGTATTTT. Encoded protein: CAIGRTSGGAITDTQYF.

The chain uses TRBV7-9 and TRBJ1-2; perhaps TRBD1 as D (5 bases). V was pared by 6 bases and J by 1 base, with 9 bases between. This CDR3 has 13 residues. Germline-derived CDR1 and CDR2 are SEHNR and FQNEAQ (reference sequence). CDR3 nucleotides: TGTGCCAGCAGTTATGACAGTAACTATGGCTACACCTTC. This sequence encodes CASSYDSNYGYTF.

The CDR3: CASTWGQGDYGYTF. In nucleotides, the CDR3 is TGTGCCAGCACCTGGGGACAGGGCGACTATGGCTACACCTTC. The rearrangement uses TRBV3-1 (or the pseudogene TRBV3-2) and TRBJ1-2, with 9 bases identical to TRBD1. CDR1 is LGHDT, CDR2 YNNKEL, per germline (reference sequence). The CDR3 has 14 residues. Germline trimming cut 7 bases from V and 3 bases from J; bases unmatched to any gene: 6.